This note documents a single T cell receptor (beta chain) sequence. It lacks a known antigen. No qualities accompany the bases; no much larger clone lies one base away. The time point label for this specimen denotes: patch test 2, 6 weeks after DPC sensitization. The treatment or condition label, as the study defines it: therapeutic diphenylcyclopropenone sensitization with weekly scalp DPC. At every patch-test visit, the blood draw took place before the patch test was put on. Patients were eligible if aged 18 to 70, diagnosed with alopecia and judged suitable for DPC therapy, and pregnant patients were excluded. Total RNA was extracted from unfractionated whole blood collected in Tempus Blood RNA tubes. This sample is part of a study of human T cells and chemical hapten exposure (dated by TCRdb to 2020 to 2023). Context from the whole study: For sensitization, 2% DPC in acetone was applied to a roughly 2 cm by roughly 2 cm area of upper inner arm skin. Blood was sampled from patients pre-sensitization (week 0) and at 2, 6 and about 24 weeks after DPC sensitization. The mostly female patient cohort included alopecia areata with under or over 50% scalp involvement, alopecia totalis and alopecia universalis. Libraries were pooled for sequencing, and variation in per-sample TCR yields was attributed mainly to small differences in library volumes within the pool. Around 30 alopecia patients provided blood for TCR sequencing at one to four time points (pre-sensitization, 2, 6 and 24 weeks). Throughout the study period of 20 to 30 weeks, patients also received therapeutic DPC doses to the scalp every week. Patch testing was done on the upper back using Finn chambers containing 0.01% DPC, and results were scored after 6 days according to International Contact Dermatitis Research Group standards. In alopecia patients, the study followed how the peripheral blood TCR repertoire changed in vivo over primary and secondary sensitization to diphenylcyclopropenone (DPC), a hapten.

Study-wide conclusions, independent of this receptor: Because every patient had alopecia, a presumed autoimmune disease, the patients' immune response might differ from that of healthy individuals. After repeated subsampling, the strength of the expansion versus patch-test correlation and the threshold at which it became significant changed. Expanded TCRs formed significantly more large CDR3 similarity clusters than pre-sensitization or healthy control sets, consistent with antigen-driven responses. The number of PT1 expanded TCRs positively correlated with patch test score, significant at thresholds 8, 16 and 32 but not 4. DPC sensitization did not change how many TCRs were above 1 in 1000 frequency, and no evidence was found of alterations in global repertoire structure.

The method was RACE. TCRdb records NextSeq 500 as the sequencer. Library preparation attached unique molecular identifiers to individual cDNA molecules for quantitative, reproducible TCR counting. Each blood RNA sample was used to sequence both TCR alpha and TCR beta chains. The source study handled its data this way. Samples had a median of 95,638 TCRs, with a range from about 20,000 to 690,600. The Decombinator software suite was used to annotate V, J and CDR3 in the TCR reads. For PS versus PT1 abundance plots, all samples were subsampled to the same number of TCRs (28,000). Expanded TCRs were defined as absent before sensitization and observed at least eight times at the 2-week time point. TCRdb reanalyzed the raw reads on its own, using fastp at Q25 for trimming and MiXCR for clone calling, and kept in-frame beta chains. Entries are consolidated by CDR3 protein sequence, retaining the most common genes and DNA. The V and J calls come from TCRdb's annotation, not from the publication. The sample table records fewer than 80,000 distinct CDR3 sequences; around a tenth of these occur just once. The ten largest clones represent 6.5% to 8.5% of the sample.

This sequence originates from a woman between 50 and 59 years old with alopecia areata. Some clones in this sample may be carry-over from other donors' samples. The specimen was whole blood, collected in connection with sensitization to the hapten diphenylcyclopropenone (DPC).

The nucleotides read TGTGCCAGCAGTCCCGGGTGGGCTAGCGGGAGACTTCACTCCTACAATGAGCAGTTCTTC. It specifies CASSPGWASGRLHSYNEQFF. Here the chain combines TRBV28 and TRBJ2-1; 10 bases in the middle match TRBD2. Taken from cysteine to phenylalanine, the CDR3 has 20 residues. Left in the record is the CDR3 DNA by itself, 60 bases read in frame from the first base. V trim: 5 bases; J trim: 0 bases; unmatched bases: 16. The CDR1 and CDR2 encoded by the germline V gene are MDHEN and SYDVKM. With all but the CDR3 taken from the reference TRBV28 and TRBJ2-1 genes, the full variable domain is: DVKVTQSSRYLVKRTGEKVFLECVQDMDHENMFWYRQDPGLGLRLIYFSYDVKMKEKGDIPEGYSVSREKKERFSLILESASTNQTSMYLCASSPGWASGRLHSYNEQFFGPGTRLTVL.